A single sample gave rise to the 9 T cell receptor beta chains below, sequenced in a study of T cells in Graves' hyperthyroidism and ophthalmopathy. RNA transcripts served as the template for amplifying TCR beta CDR3 regions. TCR CDR3 regions were first amplified by RT-PCR with HTBI primers. TCRdb processed the multiplex PCR reads anew with MiXCR; each CDR3 protein has one entry. Found here are nearly 600,000 distinct CDR3 sequences, approximately 15% of them singletons; the top ten hold 4.5% to 6%. Sequencing input: blood. These receptors were taken from a woman in her 30s with Graves' hyperthyroidism that later progressed to Graves' ophthalmopathy.

This clonotype has at least ten counts. V gene TRBV30 combines with J gene TRBJ2-7; D uncertain. V lost 2 bases to trimming and J lost 7 bases, with 6 bases between them. Looked up from germline, CDR1 is GTSNPN and CDR2 is SVGIG (reference sequence). The CDR3 loop spans 10 amino acids. The CDR3 is CAWSRTEQYF. The DNA for the CDR3 is TGTGCCTGGAGTCGTACTGAGCAGTACTTC. Drawing the rest from reference TRBV30 and TRBJ2-7, the complete variable domain is SQTIHQWPATLVQPVGSPLSLECTVEGTSNPNLYWYRQAAGRGLQLLFYSVGIGQISSEVPQNLSASRPQDRQFILSSKKLLLSDSGFYLCAWSRTEQYFGPGTRLTVT.

The chain has TRBV7-6 and TRBJ2-1, with 7 bases matching TRBD2. CDR3 size: 15 residues. V lost 5 bases, J lost 0 bases, and 4 bases stayed unmatched. Germline V gene data show CDR1 as SGHVS and CDR2 as FNYEAQ. The CDR3 nucleotides are TGTGCCAGCAGCCTACTAGCGAACTCCTACAATGAGCAGTTCTTC. It is translated as CASSLLANSYNEQFF.

This clonotype was picked up many times. This chain uses TRBV28 with TRBJ1-1; 7 bases line up with TRBD1. With 6 bases clipped from V and 0 bases from J, the junction kept 10 bases outside the gene matches. The CDR3 extends over 16 amino acids. Germline assignment: CDR1 MDHEN and CDR2 SYDVKM. The CDR3 nucleotides are TGTGCCAGCAGCTCCGAACAGGGGATAATGAACACTGAAGCTTTCTTT. Translated: CASSSEQGIMNTEAFF.

This clonotype was recorded at least ten times. The chain has TRBV7-9 and TRBJ2-3; TRBD2 is a possible D gene (5 bases). Trimming took 5 bases from V and 1 from J, leaving 16 bases between them. Germline V gives CDR1 SEHNR, CDR2 FQNEAQ (reference sequence). The CDR3 contains 16 residues. The CDR3 sequence is CASSPFFGGRTDTQYF. CDR3 bases: TGTGCCAGCAGCCCCTTCTTCGGAGGCCGCACAGATACGCAGTATTTT. Complete variable domain (other parts from reference TRBV7-9 and TRBJ2-3): DTGVSQNPRHKITKRGQNVTFRCDPISEHNRLYWYRQTLGQGPEFLTYFQNEAQLEKSRLLSDRFSAERPKGSFSTLEIQRTEQGDSAMYLCASSPFFGGRTDTQYFGPGTRLTVL.

This clonotype was recorded once. This sequence joins TRBV9 and TRBJ2-1, with 7 bases identical to TRBD1. Germline values: CDR1 SGDLS, CDR2 YYNGEE. This CDR3 has 15 amino acids. Trimming took 0 bases from V and 5 from J; bases not matched to a gene: 5. CDR3 region: CASSVVGGIDNEQFF. CDR3 DNA: TGTGCCAGCAGCGTAGTAGGGGGCATCGACAATGAGCAGTTCTTC.

This clonotype was counted at least ten times. The gene calls are TRBV12-5 and TRBJ2-3; 8 positions agree with TRBD2. V trimming: 4 bases; J trimming: 2 bases; junction bases outside the gene matches: 17. This CDR3 spans 19 amino acids. Germline V gene data show CDR1 as LGHNT and CDR2 as FRNRAP. The CDR3 is CASGSRAPGLGGVTDTQYF. Written as DNA, the CDR3 is TGTGCTAGTGGTTCTCGCGCCCCGGGACTAGGGGGTGTCACAGATACGCAGTATTTT.

This clonotype was recorded at least ten times. The rearrangement joins TRBV12-3 or TRBV12-4 to TRBJ2-3; D may be TRBD1 or TRBD2 (5 bases each). CDR3 length: 15 amino acids. V lost 8 bases and J 7 bases, leaving 22 bases between the germline ends. The CDR3 here is CASGRGTTAENTQYF. The CDR3 nucleotides read TGTGCCAGCGGGCGAGGGACCACCGCCGAGAATACGCAGTATTTT.

In this sample, this clonotype turned up many times. V usage is TRBV12-3 or TRBV12-4 and J usage is TRBJ2-5, with D uncertain. Trimming took 6 bases from V and 2 from J, leaving 19 bases between them. There are 16 residues in the CDR3. This CDR3 reads CASSPPRAQPQETQYF. CDR3 nucleotide sequence: TGTGCCAGCAGCCCTCCCCGGGCTCAACCTCAAGAGACCCAGTACTTC.

This clonotype was picked up many times. The V gene is TRBV14, the J gene TRBJ1-2, with TRBD1 as a possible D gene (5 bases). Germline V CDR1 and CDR2: SGHDN, FVKESK. Trimming shortened V by 3 bases and J by 7 bases, and 18 bases separated the two germline ends. This CDR3 comprises 15 residues. CDR3 nucleotides: TGTGCCAGCAGCCAGCAGGGTGTGTTAGGAGCTGGCTACACCTTC. Protein sequence: CASSQQGVLGAGYTF.